These 30 T cell receptor beta chains share one sample of origin, sequenced in a study of CD8 T cells in Susac syndrome (dated by TCRdb to the late 2010s). Library generation was performed with the immunoSEQ multiplex PCR assay. RNA was extracted using the RNeasy kit, and about 0.45 to 1 ug of the RNA was reverse transcribed with random hexamers. Through fastp at Q25 and MiXCR, TCRdb rebuilt clones from the public reads, retaining in-frame beta chains. Identical CDR3 protein sequences are pooled into one entry, listed with their most common genes and DNA. The sample table shows hundreds of thousands of distinct CDR3 sequences, and just over 90% are seen once. Roughly 0.072% of the sample belongs to the ten largest clones. The sample consisted of CD4+ T cells from PBMCs. These receptors came from a human donor with multiple sclerosis.

V is TRBV5-4 and J is TRBJ1-6; D unclear. This CDR3 region has 14 residues. Trimming shortened V by 0 bases and J by 11 bases, and 12 bases separated the two germline ends. CDR1 and CDR2 from the germline V gene are SGHNT and YYREEE (reference sequence). CDR3 coding DNA: TGTGCCAGCAGCTTGGATATGGAAAAAACACCCCTCCACTTT. Translation: CASSLDMEKTPLHF. The full variable domain, completed using reference TRBV5-4 and TRBJ1-6, is ETGVTQSPTHLIKTRGQQVTLRCSSQSGHNTVSWYQQALGQGPQFIFQYYREEENGRGNFPPRFSGLQFPNYSSELNVNALELDDSALYLCASSLDMEKTPLHFGNGTRLTVT.

The CDR3 reads CASSQLEQYF. The DNA of the CDR3 is TGCGCCAGCAGCCAACTCGAGCAGTACTTC. The chain employs TRBV4-1 and TRBJ2-7; unclear D gene. The CDR3 spans 10 residues. Germline V gene data show CDR1 as MGHRA and CDR2 as YSYEKL. V gave up 2 bases and J gave up 6 bases, with 2 bases separating them.

This rearrangement joins TRBV7-2 to TRBJ2-5; D is perhaps TRBD2 (5 bases). Per germline, CDR1 SGHTA and CDR2 FQGNSA. V gave up 3 bases and J gave up 4 bases, with 12 bases separating them. The CDR3 has 14 amino acids. The CDR3 loop reads CASSFSRGGETQYF. CDR3 DNA: TGTGCCAGCAGCTTTAGTCGGGGTGGAGAGACCCAGTACTTC.

The chain couples TRBV10-3 to TRBJ2-1; possibly TRBD1 for D (5 bases). The germline V gene has CDR1 ENHRY and CDR2 SYGVKD. The CDR3 spans 13 residues. CDR3 DNA sequence: TGTGCATCAGCAGGGTTGTCTAACAATGAGCAGTTCTTC. Its protein product is CASAGLSNNEQFF.

The rearrangement joins TRBV7-2 to TRBJ2-5; D not certain. V lost 6 bases and J lost 7, with 18 bases in between. The CDR3 is made up of 14 amino acids. The germline gives CDR1 SGHTA, CDR2 FQGNSA. CDR3 protein: CASRPRDLGGTQYF. The CDR3 DNA reads as TGTGCCAGCAGGCCTAGGGATCTGGGTGGGACCCAGTACTTC.

This chain links TRBV5-1 with TRBJ2-2, with TRBD2 identical over 13 bases. This CDR3 is built from 18 residues. The germline V gene has CDR1 SGHRS and CDR2 YFSETQ. The V and J ends lost 3 bases and 0 bases, in that order; junction bases with no gene match: 5. CDR3 nucleotide sequence: TGCGCCAGCAGCTACAGACTAGCGGGAGGCGCGAACACCGGGGAGCTGTTTTTT. Translated: CASSYRLAGGANTGELFF.

This chain joins TRBV5-1 and TRBJ2-7; D not resolved. Trimming stripped 0 bases from V and 1 base from J, with 8 bases between. CDR1 is SGHRS, CDR2 YFSETQ, per germline. This CDR3 contains 14 residues. Here the CDR3 reads CASSLVPGSYEQYF. The CDR3 coding sequence is TGCGCCAGCAGCTTGGTTCCAGGATCCTACGAGCAGTACTTC.

V and J are TRBV6-1 and TRBJ1-2, with TRBD1 matching over 8 bases. CDR1 is MNHNS, CDR2 SASEGT, per germline. V was clipped by 5 bases and J by 4 bases; unmatched bases: 3. The CDR3 runs to 13 residues. The CDR3 spells CASSPGQVYGYTF. The CDR3 nucleotides read TGTGCCAGCAGTCCGGGACAGGTCTATGGCTACACCTTC.

This clonotype appeared once. The chain is built from TRBV5-1 and TRBJ1-1; D is undetermined. Deletions cut 5 bases from V and 1 base from J, with 6 bases between. The CDR3 runs 12 residues. Looked up from germline, CDR1 is SGHRS and CDR2 is YFSETQ. The CDR3, as DNA: TGCGCCAGCAGTTTATCGAACACTGAAGCTTTCTTT. Residues: CASSLSNTEAFF.

The chain uses TRBV7-3 and TRBJ2-5; 9 positions match TRBD2. The J segment lost 5 bases and the V segment lost 5 bases, leaving 6 bases of the junction unmatched. Germline CDR1 is SGHTA and CDR2 is FQGTGA. CDR3 size: 14 residues. The CDR3 DNA reads as TGTGCCAGCAGCCCAGGGACTAGCCTGGAGACCCAGTACTTC. Protein: CASSPGTSLETQYF.

The count of this clonotype is one. The rearrangement uses TRBV11-2 and TRBJ1-1; 9 bases line up with TRBD1. Germline V gives CDR1 SGHAT, CDR2 FQNNGV. With 4 bases clipped from V and 5 bases from J, the junction kept 14 bases outside the gene matches. The CDR3 consists of 17 residues. The CDR3 spells CASSSTSPGTGFTEAFF. The CDR3 DNA follows: TGTGCCAGCAGCTCGACTTCCCCAGGGACAGGGTTTACTGAAGCTTTCTTT.

This chain uses TRBV18 with TRBJ2-3, with 10 bases fitting TRBD1. Germline V gives CDR1 KGHSH, CDR2 LQKENI. This CDR3 has 17 amino acids. The J segment lost 6 bases and the V segment lost 1 base, leaving 10 bases of the junction unmatched. CDR3 bases: TGTGCCAGCTCACCACTTCCGCCGGGACAGGGGACCGATACGCAGTATTTT. Translating gives CASSPLPPGQGTDTQYF.

V gene TRBV5-4 combines with J gene TRBJ2-5, with TRBD2 matching over 10 bases. In germline, CDR1 is SGHNT, CDR2 YYREEE (reference sequence). The CDR3 is 15 amino acids. With V trimmed by 2 bases and J by 1 base, 2 bases remained unmatched. CDR3 in amino acids: CASSFASGGQETQYF. The CDR3 bases are TGTGCCAGCAGCTTCGCTAGCGGGGGCCAAGAGACCCAGTACTTC. Supplemented by reference TRBV5-4 and TRBJ2-5, the full variable domain reads ETGVTQSPTHLIKTRGQQVTLRCSSQSGHNTVSWYQQALGQGPQFIFQYYREEENGRGNFPPRFSGLQFPNYSSELNVNALELDDSALYLCASSFASGGQETQYFGPGTRLLVL.

V is TRBV2 and J is TRBJ2-7; unclear D gene. CDR1 and CDR2 from the germline V gene are SNHLY and FYNNEI. Trimming pared 6 bases from V and 8 bases from J, leaving 23 bases between. This CDR3 has 15 amino acids. CDR3 sequence reads: CASSRRRVLDPQQYV. The CDR3 region has the DNA TGTGCCAGCAGCCGCAGAAGGGTACTGGACCCGCAGCAGTACGTC.

CDR3 amino acids: CAWSVTGDTEAFF. Written as DNA, the CDR3 is TGTGCCTGGAGTGTGACCGGGGACACTGAAGCTTTCTTT. The chain recombines TRBV30 with TRBJ1-1; D call uncertain. CDR1 GTSNPN and CDR2 SVGIG come from the germline V gene (reference sequence). Between the trimmed V and J ends, which lost 0 bases and 3 bases, there was a span of 8 bases. This CDR3 contains 13 residues. Using reference TRBV30 and TRBJ1-1 for the parts outside the CDR3, the full variable domain is SQTIHQWPATLVQPVGSPLSLECTVEGTSNPNLYWYRQAAGRGLQLLFYSVGIGQISSEVPQNLSASRPQDRQFILSSKKLLLSDSGFYLCAWSVTGDTEAFFGQGTRLTVV.

The count of this clonotype is one. This chain joins TRBV27 and TRBJ2-3; 14 bases line up with TRBD2. CDR3 length: 16 residues. Germline CDR1 and CDR2: MNHEY and SMNVEV (reference sequence). The junction had 5 bases not matched to a gene; V was cut back by 5 bases and J by 4 bases. CDR3 sequence reads: CASSPQGLAGADTQYF. DNA of the CDR3: TGTGCCAGCAGTCCTCAGGGACTAGCGGGGGCAGATACGCAGTATTTT.

The rearrangement links TRBV20-1 to TRBJ1-4; D gene unclear. The germline V and J ends were trimmed by 1 base and 7 bases, with 7 bases remaining between them. The germline gives CDR1 DFQATT, CDR2 SNEGSKA (reference sequence). This CDR3 is 12 amino acids long. The CDR3 DNA follows: TGCAGTGCTAGAGCCCTCGGTGAAAAACTGTTTTTT. This codes for CSARALGEKLFF.

The V call is TRBV2, the J call TRBJ2-3; 12 bases fit TRBD1. With V trimmed by 7 bases and J by 6 bases, 5 bases remained unmatched. This CDR3 is 14 amino acids long. CDR1 and CDR2 (germline): SNHLY, FYNNEI. CDR3 sequence: CASTRDRGPDTQYF. The CDR3 bases are TGTGCCAGCACCCGGGACAGGGGGCCTGATACGCAGTATTTT.

The chain couples TRBV10-3 to TRBJ2-1, with TRBD2 matching 7 bases. The CDR3 extends over 11 amino acids. With V trimmed by 8 bases and J by 15 bases, 10 bases remained unmatched. Germline CDR1 reads ENHRY; CDR2 reads SYGVKD. CDR3 sequence: CAIVVETSMFF. CDR3 DNA sequence: TGTGCCATCGTTGTGGAGACTAGCATGTTCTTC.

This clonotype has just one count. The chain joins TRBV29-1 to TRBJ2-5; 9 bases are a match to TRBD1. Trimming at V came to 6 bases and at J to 5 bases, leaving 10 bases not matched to a gene. This CDR3 is 14 amino acids long. CDR1 and CDR2 (germline): SQVTM, ANQGSEA. The CDR3 loop is CSVRNRGLWETQYF. DNA for the CDR3: TGCAGCGTGCGGAACAGGGGGCTTTGGGAGACCCAGTACTTC.

The genes are TRBV5-6 and TRBJ2-7, with a possible D match to TRBD1 (6 bases). Deletions cut 2 bases from V and 6 bases from J, with 12 bases between. CDR3 length: 13 residues. CDR1 and CDR2 from the germline V gene are SGHDT and YYEEEE. The CDR3 spells CASSLQGSGEQYF. CDR3 nucleotides: TGTGCCAGCAGCTTACAGGGCTCGGGCGAGCAGTACTTC.

The genes are TRBV7-2 and TRBJ2-6; D is ambiguous. The CDR3 contains 15 residues. With 6 bases removed from V and 2 bases from J, the gap between germline ends came to 11 bases. CDR1 is SGHTA, CDR2 FQGNSA, per germline. DNA for the CDR3: TGTGCCAGCAGAGGAAGGTGGGCTGGGGCCAACGTCCTGACTTTC. Translated: CASRGRWAGANVLTF.

The chain couples TRBV15 to TRBJ2-2; no definite D call. This CDR3 is 12 amino acids long. CDR1 and CDR2 from the germline V gene are LNHNV and YYDKDF (reference sequence). Trimming removed 1 base from V and 5 bases from J, with 2 bases in between. In nucleotides, the CDR3 is TGTGCCACCAGCAGAGTGACCGGGGAGCTGTTTTTT. Translating gives CATSRVTGELFF.

V is TRBV6-5 and J is TRBJ2-2; no definite D call. CDR3 length: 13 residues. Germline V CDR1 and CDR2: MNHEY, SVGAGI. V was trimmed by 2 bases and J by 8 bases, leaving 9 bases between them. CDR3 nucleotides: TGTGCCAGCAGTTACCAAATCGGGGGGGAGCTGTTTTTT. As protein: CASSYQIGGELFF.

This clonotype is a singleton in its sample. The genes are TRBV20-1 and TRBJ2-7, with D perhaps matching TRBD1 (6 bases). The V and J ends lost 2 bases and 2 bases respectively, with 10 bases between them. Germline CDR1 reads DFQATT; CDR2 reads SNEGSKA (reference sequence). The CDR3 has 13 amino acids. The CDR3 region has the DNA TGCAGTGCTAGAAACACAGGGACCTACGAGCAGTACTTC. Its protein is CSARNTGTYEQYF.

V usage is TRBV3-1 and J usage is TRBJ2-5; TRBD1 might be the D (5 bases). With 1 base removed from V and 3 bases from J, the gap between germline ends came to 15 bases. CDR1 and CDR2 (germline): LGHDT, YNNKEL (reference sequence). This CDR3 comprises 16 residues. CDR3 region: CASSQVGAAQKETQYF. The CDR3 nucleotides are TGTGCCAGCAGCCAAGTAGGGGCAGCGCAAAAAGAGACCCAGTACTTC.

The chain combines TRBV30 with TRBJ2-3, with D unclear. Trimming removed 0 bases at V and 7 bases at J, with 14 bases between. Germline CDR1 is GTSNPN and CDR2 is SVGIG (reference sequence). The CDR3 is 14 amino acids. For the CDR3, the DNA is TGTGCCTGGAGTGTACTGGCTCTGGAAAATACGCAGTATTTT. This codes for CAWSVLALENTQYF.

This clonotype has only one observation. The chain is built from TRBV12-3 or TRBV12-4 and TRBJ1-4; D gene uncertain. The CDR3 contains 13 residues. V lost 3 bases to trimming and J lost 10 bases, with 12 bases between them. CDR3: CASSLDRIGKLFF. CDR3 nucleotides: TGTGCCAGCAGTTTGGACCGAATTGGAAAACTGTTTTTT.

V usage is TRBV10-3 and J usage is TRBJ1-1; maybe TRBD1 (5 bases). This CDR3 region has 13 residues. Looked up from germline, CDR1 is ENHRY and CDR2 is SYGVKD. Deletions cut 5 bases from V and 3 bases from J, with 10 bases between. The CDR3 is CAISPRGDTEAFF. Here the CDR3 DNA reads TGTGCCATCAGTCCACGGGGCGACACTGAAGCTTTCTTT.

This sequence joins TRBV9 and TRBJ1-2; D is unclear. Looked up from germline, CDR1 is SGDLS and CDR2 is YYNGEE. The CDR3 has 12 residues. Trimming pared 1 base from V and 2 bases from J, leaving 3 bases between. In nucleotides, the CDR3 is TGTGCCAGCAGCGTATCCAACTATGGCTACACCTTC. This sequence encodes CASSVSNYGYTF.